The 21 T cell receptor beta chains below were found in one sample sequenced in a study of blood T cell repertoires in COVID-19. Data came from immunoSEQ multiplex PCR; TCRdb stores just in-frame clones and leaves some out. This sample has 200,000 to 300,000 clones, with approximately 89% found just once. Sequenced: PBMCs or T cells enriched from blood (not recorded which). The receptors shown here come from a woman aged 35 to 49 with acute COVID-19.

The chain carries TRBV29-1 and TRBJ2-5, with 12 bases aligning to TRBD2. The germline V gene has CDR1 SQVTM and CDR2 ANQGSEA. The V segment lost 5 bases and the J segment 5 bases; nucleotides outside the gene matches: 6. The CDR3 totals 14 residues. CDR3 coding DNA: TGCAGCGTTCCTAGCGGGGGGGCGAGGGAGACCCAGTACTTC. It specifies CSVPSGGARETQYF.

V and J are TRBV5-1 and TRBJ2-5; no clear D gene. The CDR3 has 14 amino acids. In germline, CDR1 is SGHRS, CDR2 YFSETQ. Trimming shortened V by 0 bases and J by 0 bases, and 6 bases separated the two germline ends. The CDR3 sequence: CASSLAADQETQYF. The DNA for the CDR3 is TGCGCCAGCAGCTTGGCCGCAGACCAAGAGACCCAGTACTTC. Drawing the rest from reference TRBV5-1 and TRBJ2-5, the complete variable domain is KAGVTQTPRYLIKTRGQQVTLSCSPISGHRSVSWYQQTPGQGLQFLFEYFSETQRNKGNFPGRFSGRQFSNSRSEMNVSTLELGDSALYLCASSLAADQETQYFGPGTRLLVL.

This clone was picked up one time. The V gene is TRBV11-3, the J gene TRBJ2-3, with 7 positions matching TRBD1. With 4 bases clipped from V and 0 bases from J, the junction kept 10 bases outside the gene matches. The V gene's germline CDR1 is SGHNT and CDR2 YENEEA. The CDR3 runs 17 residues. The DNA for the CDR3 is TGTGCCAGCAGCTCCCTCGTCCGGACAGGTAGCACAGATACGCAGTATTTT. It is translated as CASSSLVRTGSTDTQYF.

V gene TRBV7-2 combines with J gene TRBJ2-3; TRBD2 matches 11 bases. The V segment lost 1 base and the J segment 0 bases; nucleotides outside the gene matches: 6. The CDR3 is made up of 18 amino acids. Germline assignment: CDR1 SGHTA and CDR2 FQGNSA. CDR3 amino acids: CASSLEGTSGTSTDTQYF. The CDR3 DNA reads as TGTGCCAGCAGCTTAGAGGGGACTAGCGGAACTAGCACAGATACGCAGTATTTT.

The V call is TRBV3-1 (or the pseudogene TRBV3-2), the J call TRBJ2-1, with a tentative D call TRBD1 (5 bases). Looked up from germline, CDR1 is LGHDT and CDR2 is YNNKEL (reference sequence). The ends were cut back, 0 bases at V and 10 bases at J, with 7 bases in the middle. The CDR3 is 12 residues long. The CDR3 DNA reads TGTGCCAGCAGCCAAGAGGGGCGGGAGCAGTTCTTC. Translated, it gives CASSQEGREQFF.

The rearrangement uses TRBV5-4 and TRBJ2-1; TRBD2 matches 10 bases. After removal of 0 bases from V and 6 bases from J, the junction contained 9 bases not matched to a gene. The CDR3 has 17 amino acids. Germline V gene lookup returns CDR1 SGHNT and CDR2 YYREEE (reference sequence). The CDR3, as DNA: TGTGCCAGCAGCTTGGGGAGAGCGGGAGGGCCGGGCAATGAGCAGTTCTTC. It is translated as CASSLGRAGGPGNEQFF.

V is TRBV23-1 and J is TRBJ2-7, with unresolved D. TRBV23-1 is identified as an open reading frame with a role that is uncertain. The V end was cut by 4 bases, the J end by 6 bases, with 19 bases between. The CDR3 totals 15 residues. CDR3 loop: CASSRSPRVQGEQYV. The CDR3 DNA is TGCGCCAGCAGTCGCTCCCCCCGGGTCCAAGGCGAGCAGTACGTC.

The chain employs TRBV5-4 and TRBJ1-5, with D possibly TRBD1 on 6 matching bases. The CDR3 totals 14 residues. V was pared by 4 bases and J by 7 bases, with 15 bases between. In germline, CDR1 is SGHNT, CDR2 YYREEE (reference sequence). The CDR3 nucleotides read TGTGCCAGCAGCCTGGCAGGGGTCGAACAGCCCCAGCATTTT. The encoded protein is CASSLAGVEQPQHF.

V usage is TRBV5-4 and J usage is TRBJ1-3, with D tentatively TRBD1 (5 bases). There are 14 residues in the CDR3. Germline CDR1 and CDR2: SGHNT and YYREEE (reference sequence). The V end was cut by 2 bases, the J end by 0 bases, with 6 bases between. The CDR3 nucleotides are TGTGCCAGCAGCTTAAGGGGCTCTGGAAACACCATATATTTT. It yields the protein CASSLRGSGNTIYF.

The gene calls are TRBV2 and TRBJ1-2, with D perhaps TRBD1 (6 bases). Germline V gene sequence: CDR1 SNHLY, CDR2 FYNNEI. The CDR3 is 14 residues long. Trimming removed 4 bases at V and 4 bases at J, with 13 bases between. The chain's CDR3 is CASSGEDRIYGYTF. In DNA, the CDR3 is TGTGCCAGCAGTGGGGAAGACAGGATCTATGGCTACACCTTC.

The chain joins TRBV28 to TRBJ2-1; D is uncertain. Germline CDR1 MDHEN, CDR2 SYDVKM. With 6 bases removed from V and 6 bases from J, the gap between germline ends came to 12 bases. The CDR3 has 13 amino acids. DNA of the CDR3: TGTGCCAGCAGCCTCGCCGGGTCCAATGAGCAGTTCTTC. Its protein is CASSLAGSNEQFF.

The genes are TRBV27 and TRBJ1-5; TRBD1 might be the D (6 bases). The CDR3 is 14 residues long. Germline lookup yields CDR1 MNHEY and CDR2 SMNVEV (reference sequence). V gave up 6 bases and J gave up 7 bases, with 16 bases separating them. The CDR3 sequence is CASSSNRVTQPQHF. The CDR3 DNA reads TGTGCCAGCAGCTCCAACAGGGTCACACAGCCCCAGCATTTT.

This rearrangement joins TRBV2 to TRBJ2-5, with TRBD1 as a possible D gene (5 bases). Trimming removed 6 bases from V and 1 base from J, with 15 bases in between. The CDR3 totals 15 residues. Germline values: CDR1 SNHLY, CDR2 FYNNEI. The CDR3 sequence is CASRAQTGPQETQYF. CDR3 DNA sequence: TGTGCCAGCAGGGCCCAAACAGGACCCCAAGAGACCCAGTACTTC.

V is TRBV10-3 and J is TRBJ2-1, with D perhaps TRBD1 (5 bases). V lost 2 bases to trimming and J lost 0 bases, with 11 bases between them. Germline values: CDR1 ENHRY, CDR2 SYGVKD. CDR3 length: 16 amino acids. The CDR3 coding sequence is TGTGCCATCAGTGAGGGGGCAGCGACCTCCTACAATGAGCAGTTCTTC. Amino acid sequence: CAISEGAATSYNEQFF.

V gene TRBV11-3 combines with J gene TRBJ1-2; 9 positions agree with TRBD1. V trimming: 1 base; J trimming: 6 bases; junction bases outside the gene matches: 9. Germline V gene sequence: CDR1 SGHNT, CDR2 YENEEA. The CDR3 length is 16 residues. DNA for the CDR3: TGTGCCAGCAGCTTAGGCACGGGACAGGGAAGACATGGCTACACCTTC. Protein: CASSLGTGQGRHGYTF. Filled out from reference TRBV11-3 and TRBJ1-2, the complete variable domain reads EAGVVQSPRYKIIEKKQPVAFWCNPISGHNTLYWYLQNLGQGPELLIRYENEEAVDDSQLPKDRFSAERLKGVDSTLKIQPAELGDSAVYLCASSLGTGQGRHGYTFGSGTRLTVV.

The V and J genes are TRBV29-1 and TRBJ1-1; maybe TRBD1 (5 bases). The CDR3 length is 13 residues. The germline V gene has CDR1 SQVTM and CDR2 ANQGSEA. The V end was cut by 4 bases, the J end by 3 bases, with 12 bases between. This CDR3 reads CSVAGVVHTEAFF. The CDR3 nucleotides are TGCAGCGTTGCGGGGGTGGTCCACACTGAAGCTTTCTTT. The complete variable domain, with remaining parts taken from reference TRBV29-1 and TRBJ1-1, reads SAVISQKPSRDICQRGTSLTIQCQVDSQVTMMFWYRQQPGQSLTLIATANQGSEATYESGFVIDKFPISRPNLTFSTLTVSNMSPEDSSIYLCSVAGVVHTEAFFGQGTRLTVV.

This chain links TRBV6-5 with TRBJ2-7, with TRBD1 matching over 7 bases. Trimming removed 0 bases from V and 5 bases from J; junction bases left unmatched: 7. The V gene's germline CDR1 is MNHEY and CDR2 SVGAGI. CDR3 length: 15 residues. The CDR3 nucleotides are TGTGCCAGCAGTTACTCGAAGCAGACAGGGAACGAGCAGTACTTC. It yields the protein CASSYSKQTGNEQYF.

V gene TRBV5-6 combines with J gene TRBJ2-3; no definite D call. V was pared by 4 bases and J by 4 bases, with 10 bases between. This CDR3 spans 13 amino acids. The germline V gene has CDR1 SGHDT and CDR2 YYEEEE. The CDR3 nucleotides are TGTGCCAGCAGCCCCGTCGAGGCAGATACGCAGTATTTT. Its translation is CASSPVEADTQYF.

The rearrangement links TRBV5-1 to TRBJ1-5; TRBD1 matches 8 bases. Losses at the gene ends were 0 bases for V and 6 bases for J; bases not matched to a gene: 5. The CDR3 totals 15 residues. CDR1 SGHRS and CDR2 YFSETQ come from the germline V gene. The DNA of the CDR3 is TGCGCCAGCAGCTTGGGGCAGGGGGCTGGTCAGCCCCAGCATTTT. Protein product: CASSLGQGAGQPQHF.

CDR3 protein: CASSINNQPQHF. The CDR3 DNA follows: TGTGCCAGCAGCATTAACAATCAGCCCCAGCATTTT. V usage is TRBV7-2 and J usage is TRBJ1-5; D ambiguous. V was pared by 5 bases and J by 3 bases, with 5 bases between. The CDR3 contains 12 residues. The V gene's germline CDR1 is SGHTA and CDR2 FQGNSA.

V gene TRBV5-4 combines with J gene TRBJ1-3; TRBD1 matches 7 bases. CDR1 and CDR2 from the germline V gene are SGHNT and YYREEE (reference sequence). Trimming at V came to 2 bases and at J to 10 bases, leaving 6 bases not matched to a gene. This CDR3 is 13 amino acids long. CDR3: CASSLDTGATIYF. The CDR3 DNA reads as TGTGCCAGCAGCTTAGACACAGGGGCAACCATATATTTT. Full variable domain (outside the CDR3, taken from reference TRBV5-4 and TRBJ1-3): ETGVTQSPTHLIKTRGQQVTLRCSSQSGHNTVSWYQQALGQGPQFIFQYYREEENGRGNFPPRFSGLQFPNYSSELNVNALELDDSALYLCASSLDTGATIYFGEGSWLTVV.